Presented here are 12 T cell receptor beta chains from one specimen sequenced in a study of OX40 agonist ivuxolimab in advanced cancers. Produced via immunoSEQ multiplex PCR; TCRdb's table is partial and in-frame only. The sample holds tens of thousands of clones; more than 80% are singletons and the top ten take roughly 1%. The specimen was CD4+ or CD8+ T cells sorted from blood, collected in a trial of the OX40 agonist ivuxolimab. These receptors came from an adult with an advanced solid tumor such as melanoma, head and neck, liver or kidney cancer.

The chain links TRBV10-3 to TRBJ2-1; 7 positions match TRBD2. This CDR3 has 14 residues. Germline V lookup: CDR1 ENHRY, CDR2 SYGVKD. The ends lost 0 bases at V and 7 bases at J; junction bases unmatched: 3. The CDR3 region is CAISESTSRNEQFF. The CDR3 DNA follows: TGTGCCATCAGTGAGTCGACTAGCAGGAATGAGCAGTTCTTC.

The chain recombines TRBV6-1 with TRBJ1-1, with a tentative D call TRBD1 (5 bases). Germline-derived CDR1 and CDR2 are MNHNS and SASEGT. This CDR3 contains 14 residues. Trimming stripped 2 bases from V and 0 bases from J, with 7 bases between. Here the CDR3 DNA reads TGTGCCAGCAGTGAAACGGGACTGAACACTGAAGCTTTCTTT. Its protein is CASSETGLNTEAFF.

This clone has a single count. The chain is built from TRBV2 and TRBJ2-2; no clear D gene. The CDR3 loop spans 14 amino acids. Germline loops: CDR1 SNHLY, CDR2 FYNNEI. V lost 0 bases and J lost 5, with 7 bases in between. The CDR3 sequence: CASSEALQTGELFF. The CDR3 bases are TGTGCCAGCAGTGAAGCGCTTCAGACCGGGGAGCTGTTTTTT.

The rearrangement uses TRBV7-3 and TRBJ2-3; D is perhaps TRBD1 (6 bases). This CDR3 contains 15 residues. CDR1 SGHTA and CDR2 FQGTGA come from the germline V gene. V lost 4 bases, J lost 4 bases, and 15 bases lay in between. CDR3 bases: TGTGCCAGCAGCTCATTTCCACAGGGACCAGATACGCAGTATTTT. As protein: CASSSFPQGPDTQYF.

J is TRBJ2-5 and V is TRBV15; TRBD1 or TRBD2 may be the D gene (5 bases each). CDR1 is LNHNV, CDR2 YYDKDF, per germline (reference sequence). The CDR3 runs 15 residues. The V and J ends lost 4 bases and 2 bases respectively, with 14 bases between them. The CDR3 DNA sequence: TGTGCCACCAGCATCACCGGGGCAGCACAAGAGACCCAGTACTTC. Translated: CATSITGAAQETQYF.

The chain combines TRBV9 with TRBJ2-5; D perhaps matches TRBD2 (5 bases). Trimming left V 0 bases short and J 4 bases short, with 10 bases between. The germline V gene encodes CDR1 SGDLS and CDR2 YYNGEE. The CDR3 spans 14 residues. The CDR3 nucleotides read TGTGCCAGCAGCGTAGTTACTAGTGGAGAGACCCAGTACTTC. It yields the protein CASSVVTSGETQYF.

As DNA, the CDR3 is TGTGCCACCAGCAGAGTGTACCAAGAGACCCAGTACTTC. Translated, it gives CATSRVYQETQYF. The chain carries TRBV15 and TRBJ2-5; D gene ambiguous. The CDR3 has 13 amino acids. Germline values: CDR1 LNHNV, CDR2 YYDKDF (reference sequence). V shed 1 base and J shed 0 bases, with 3 bases lying between them.

The V and J genes are TRBV7-3 and TRBJ2-7; tentative D call: TRBD2 (7 bases). The germline V and J ends were trimmed by 1 base and 2 bases, with 9 bases remaining between them. This CDR3 spans 14 amino acids. Germline values: CDR1 SGHTA, CDR2 FQGTGA. CDR3 loop: CASSLNGGPYEQYF. In nucleotides, the CDR3 is TGTGCCAGCAGCTTAAACGGGGGGCCCTACGAGCAGTACTTC.

This chain joins TRBV18 and TRBJ1-2; D may be TRBD1 (5 bases). Trimming cost V 1 base and J 1 base, with 13 bases left between them. The CDR3 extends over 16 amino acids. Germline values: CDR1 KGHSH, CDR2 LQKENI. The CDR3 here is CASSPQPGMGNYGYTF. The CDR3 nucleotides read TGTGCCAGCTCACCACAACCAGGGATGGGTAACTATGGCTACACCTTC.

A note on this clone: One end of the junction is discordant with germline, which a read error may explain. The rearrangement joins TRBV7-7 to TRBJ2-3, with TRBD2 identical over 11 bases. Looked up from germline, CDR1 is SSHAT and CDR2 is FNYEAQ (reference sequence). The CDR3 has 15 residues. In DNA form, the CDR3 reads TGTGCTAGCAGCCCGACTAGCGGGGGCACAGATACGCAGTATTTT. Residues: CASSPTSGGTDTQYF.

This chain uses TRBV10-3 with TRBJ2-3; 12 bases agree with TRBD2. Germline CDR1 and CDR2: ENHRY and SYGVKD. This CDR3 contains 14 residues. Trimming cost V 10 bases and J 1 base; bases outside gene matches: 3. The CDR3 bases are TGTGCCACGAGGACTAGCGGGGGCACAGATACGCAGTATTTT. Its protein product is CATRTSGGTDTQYF.

This chain links TRBV6-1 with TRBJ1-3, with 7 bases identical to TRBD1. The CDR3 runs to 15 residues. Germline CDR1 is MNHNS and CDR2 is SASEGT. Trimming took 8 bases from V and 0 from J; bases not matched to a gene: 7. CDR3 loop: CASSPTGNSGNTIYF. The CDR3 DNA sequence: TGTGCCAGCTCCCCGACAGGGAACTCTGGAAACACCATATATTTT.